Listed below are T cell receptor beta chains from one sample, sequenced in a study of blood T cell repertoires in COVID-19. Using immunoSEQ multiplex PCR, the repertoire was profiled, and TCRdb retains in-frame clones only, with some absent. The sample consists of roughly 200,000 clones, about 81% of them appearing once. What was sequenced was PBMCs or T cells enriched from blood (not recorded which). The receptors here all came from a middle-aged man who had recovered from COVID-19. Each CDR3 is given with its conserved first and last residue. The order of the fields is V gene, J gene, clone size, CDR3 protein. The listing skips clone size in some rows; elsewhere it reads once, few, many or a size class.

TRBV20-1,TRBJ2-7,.,CSASVRERGSYEQYF
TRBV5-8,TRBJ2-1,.,CASSADRGLPYNEQFF
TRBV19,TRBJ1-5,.,CASPTGGGLIPQHF
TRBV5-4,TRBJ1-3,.,CASSLDLRAGGSDTIYF
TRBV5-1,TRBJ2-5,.,CASSAGRGGETQYF
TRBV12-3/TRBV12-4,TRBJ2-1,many,CASSRTSENEQFF
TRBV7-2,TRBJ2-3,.,CASSLGRSSGVTQYF
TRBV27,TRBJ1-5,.,CASSFGGVDQPQHF
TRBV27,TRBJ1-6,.,CASGPLPTGQGNSPLHF
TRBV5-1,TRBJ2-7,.,CASRGQGTSKGSEQYF
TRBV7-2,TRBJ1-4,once,CASSLGRRDEKLFF
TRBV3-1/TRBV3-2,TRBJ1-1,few,CASSQDRTGRTEAFF
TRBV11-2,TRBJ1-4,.,CASSLRQGRTNEKLFF
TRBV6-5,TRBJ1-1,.,CASSYSSTSGTEAFF
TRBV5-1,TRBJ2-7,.,CASSLMLADLIPYEQYF
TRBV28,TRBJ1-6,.,CASSSRQASNSPLHF